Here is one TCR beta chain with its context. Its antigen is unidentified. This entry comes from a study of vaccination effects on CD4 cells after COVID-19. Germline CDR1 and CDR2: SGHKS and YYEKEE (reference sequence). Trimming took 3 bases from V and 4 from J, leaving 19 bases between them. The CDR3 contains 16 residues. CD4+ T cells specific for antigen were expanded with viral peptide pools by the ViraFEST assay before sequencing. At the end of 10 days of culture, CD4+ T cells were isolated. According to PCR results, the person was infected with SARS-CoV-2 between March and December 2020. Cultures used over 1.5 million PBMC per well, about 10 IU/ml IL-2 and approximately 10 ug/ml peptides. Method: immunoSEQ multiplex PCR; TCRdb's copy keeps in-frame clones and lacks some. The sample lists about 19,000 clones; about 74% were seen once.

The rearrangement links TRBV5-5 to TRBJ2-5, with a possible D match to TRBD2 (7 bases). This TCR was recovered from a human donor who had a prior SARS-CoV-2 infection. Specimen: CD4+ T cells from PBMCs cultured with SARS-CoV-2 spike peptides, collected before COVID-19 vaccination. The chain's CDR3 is CASSWSPTGGGETQYF. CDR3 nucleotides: TGTGCCAGCAGCTGGTCCCCGACAGGCGGGGGAGAGACCCAGTACTTC.